A single sample gave rise to the 12 T cell receptor beta chains below, sequenced in a study of neurological immune-mediated disorders. TCRdb fed the 5' RACE reads into MiXCR, producing one record per CDR3 protein. The sample carries about 74,000 distinct CDR3 sequences, 4% to 6% recorded once. Sequencing used PBMCs. The receptors shown here come from a man younger than 30 with multiple sclerosis.

This clonotype was picked up many times. The chain carries TRBV20-1 and TRBJ2-7; 7 nucleotides match TRBD2. Germline CDR1 reads DFQATT; CDR2 reads SNEGSKA (reference sequence). The V gene end was trimmed by 5 bases and the J gene end by 5 bases; junction bases not matched to a gene: 12. The CDR3 loop spans 14 amino acids. This CDR3 is CSAPREGRAHEQYF. The CDR3 DNA reads TGCAGTGCTCCTAGGGAGGGCAGGGCCCACGAGCAGTACTTC.

This clonotype was observed many times. The gene calls are TRBV6-5 and TRBJ2-2; possibly TRBD2 for D (5 bases). V dropped 11 bases and J dropped 0 bases, with 10 bases sitting between them. The CDR3 covers 13 residues. Germline V CDR1 and CDR2: MNHEY, SVGAGI. This CDR3 reads CAVRGTNTGELFF. The CDR3 DNA follows: TGTGCCGTCCGAGGGACGAACACCGGGGAGCTGTTTTTT.

This clonotype was found many times. A much bigger clone sits one base away, suggesting this may be a read error. The V and J genes are TRBV5-1 and TRBJ1-1; D remains ambiguous. V was shortened by 5 bases and J by 0 bases, with 8 bases between the two germline ends. CDR3 size: 13 residues. The V gene's germline CDR1 is SGHRS and CDR2 YFSETQ. CDR3: CASRNRMNTEAFF. CDR3 coding DNA: TGCGCCAGCAGAAACAGAATGAACACTGAAGCTTTCTTT. The complete variable domain, with remaining parts taken from reference TRBV5-1 and TRBJ1-1, reads KAGVTQTPRYLIKTRGQQVTLSCSPISGHRSVSWYQQTPGQGLQFLFEYFSETQRNKGNFPGRFSGRQFSNSRSEMNVSTLELGDSALYLCASRNRMNTEAFFGQGTRLTVV.

This clonotype was recorded a few times. The chain links TRBV7-2 to TRBJ2-1, with 7 bases identical to TRBD2. The CDR3 runs to 15 residues. Germline V gene lookup returns CDR1 SGHTA and CDR2 FQGNSA. The junction had 9 bases not matched to a gene; V was cut back by 5 bases and J by 5 bases. The CDR3 DNA reads as TGTGCCAGCAGCGCCAGACTAGCACACAACAATGAGCAGTTCTTC. Translated: CASSARLAHNNEQFF.

This clonotype has only a few counts. The rearrangement links TRBV7-2 to TRBJ2-1; D assignment may be TRBD1 or TRBD2 (5 bases each). Germline V gene data show CDR1 as SGHTA and CDR2 as FQGNSA. There are 15 residues in the CDR3. Trimming pared 0 bases from V and 6 bases from J, leaving 12 bases between. The CDR3 sequence: CASSLAWRGTNEQFF. CDR3 nucleotide sequence: TGTGCCAGCAGCTTAGCGTGGAGAGGGACCAATGAGCAGTTCTTC.

This clonotype was observed at least ten times. CDR3 protein: CASSYVQGFGQYF. CDR3 bases: TGTGCCAGCAGCTATGTCCAGGGGTTCGGGCAGTACTTC. The chain employs TRBV12-3 or TRBV12-4 and TRBJ2-7; TRBD1 is a possible D gene (6 bases). V lost 6 bases and J lost 9, with 18 bases in between. This CDR3 has 13 residues.

At least ten counts were recorded for this clonotype. The rearrangement uses TRBV12-3 or TRBV12-4 and TRBJ2-5; TRBD2 might be the D (7 bases). The V gene lost 4 bases and the J gene lost 5 bases, with 17 bases spanning the gap. CDR3 length: 15 amino acids. CDR3 sequence (DNA): TGTGCCAGCAGTTCCCGGGGGGCCGGGAGGGAGACCCAGTACTTC. This encodes CASSSRGAGRETQYF.

This clonotype was picked up many times. The V call is TRBV6-6, the J call TRBJ2-7, with 8 bases matching TRBD2. V lost 7 bases, J lost 0 bases, and 5 bases stayed unmatched. This CDR3 has 14 amino acids. Germline lookup yields CDR1 MNHNY and CDR2 SVGAGI (reference sequence). The CDR3 spells CASTRSGGSYEQYF. Here the CDR3 DNA reads TGTGCCAGCACCCGAAGCGGGGGCTCCTACGAGCAGTACTTC.

There are many counts of this clonotype. V usage is TRBV5-1 and J usage is TRBJ2-7, with 8 bases matching TRBD2. The CDR3 is 14 amino acids. After removal of 4 bases from V and 3 bases from J, the junction contained 6 bases not matched to a gene. CDR1 and CDR2 from the germline V gene are SGHRS and YFSETQ. DNA for the CDR3: TGCGCCAGCAGCCTTAGCGGGAAACACTACGAGCAGTACTTC. It codes for CASSLSGKHYEQYF.

This clonotype appeared many times. The V and J genes are TRBV18 and TRBJ2-5; the D gene is possibly TRBD1 (6 bases). V was trimmed by 3 bases and J by 3 bases, leaving 11 bases between them. Germline V gene sequence: CDR1 KGHSH, CDR2 LQKENI. This CDR3 is built from 14 residues. The CDR3 is CASSPGHLEETQYF. In nucleotides, the CDR3 is TGTGCCAGCTCACCGGGACACCTAGAAGAGACCCAGTACTTC.

At least ten counts were recorded for this clonotype. The J gene is TRBJ2-7, the V gene TRBV28; no reliable D call. The V gene's germline CDR1 is MDHEN and CDR2 SYDVKM. The length of the CDR3 is 12 residues. Trimming pared 5 bases from V and 3 bases from J, leaving 8 bases between. The CDR3 DNA sequence: TGTGCCAGCAGTCAGGACCTCTACGAGCAGTACTTC. Amino acids: CASSQDLYEQYF.

With respect to this clonotype: At one boundary the junction diverges from the germline segment, which might be a read error. The J gene is TRBJ1-5, the V gene TRBV3-1; D is possibly TRBD1 (6 bases). The CDR3 totals 17 residues. CDR1 and CDR2 from the germline V gene are LGHDT and YNNKEL (reference sequence). The chain's CDR3 is CASSHSSRGRDSQPQNF. The DNA of the CDR3 is TGTGCCAGCAGCCATTCCAGCAGGGGTAGGGACTCTCAGCCCCAGAATTTT.